Following are 25 T cell receptor beta chains from one sample sequenced in a study of beta chain features in type 1 diabetes. Every isolated RNA sample was fully reverse transcribed, so sequencing captured expressed TCRB transcripts. Sequenced by immunoSEQ multiplex PCR; TCRdb stores in-frame clones only, minus some. The data show around 30,000 clones, 65% seen once. No antigen has been identified for these receptors. Notes on the study in general: A moderate, significant TCRB CDR3 shortening appeared in type 1 diabetes across four CD4+ subsets.

Source material: Tregs from blood. The source is a woman aged 30 to 39 with type 1 diabetes.

The rearrangement uses TRBV6-6 and TRBJ2-7; 9 nucleotides match TRBD2. The CDR3 runs to 15 residues. Germline loops: CDR1 MNHNY, CDR2 SVGAGI (reference sequence). The J segment lost 7 bases and the V segment lost 6 bases, leaving 13 bases of the junction unmatched. The CDR3 loop reads CASRRARGLAFEQYF. In nucleotides, the CDR3 is TGTGCCAGCAGGCGTGCTCGGGGACTAGCTTTTGAGCAGTACTTC.

V usage is TRBV6-5 and J usage is TRBJ1-5, with a tentative D call TRBD1 (6 bases). The CDR3 is 14 residues long. Trimming stripped 4 bases from V and 4 bases from J, with 11 bases between. Germline-derived CDR1 and CDR2 are MNHEY and SVGAGI. The DNA for the CDR3 is TGTGCCAGCAGTTTTCACAGGGAAAATCAGCCCCAGCATTTT. This encodes CASSFHRENQPQHF.

This clone occurred a few times. The chain links TRBV5-1 to TRBJ2-5; D may be TRBD1 (5 bases). Germline-derived CDR1 and CDR2 are SGHRS and YFSETQ. This CDR3 contains 14 residues. Trimming took off 2 bases at V and 5 bases at J, with 13 bases between the two ends. The CDR3 reads CASSLTGLRETQYF. DNA for the CDR3: TGCGCCAGCAGCTTAACAGGCCTCCGGGAGACCCAGTACTTC. The full variable domain, completed using reference TRBV5-1 and TRBJ2-5, is KAGVTQTPRYLIKTRGQQVTLSCSPISGHRSVSWYQQTPGQGLQFLFEYFSETQRNKGNFPGRFSGRQFSNSRSEMNVSTLELGDSALYLCASSLTGLRETQYFGPGTRLLVL.

The chain has TRBV2 and TRBJ2-5, with TRBD2 matching 14 bases. The end of the DNA aligns better with TRBJ2-7, so the J call may be wrong. CDR3 length equals 17 residues. Looked up from germline, CDR1 is SNHLY and CDR2 is FYNNEI. The CDR3 DNA reads TGTGCCAGCAGCCGCGGGGGACTAGCGGGAGTGAATGGCGAGCAGTACTTC. Residues: CASSRGGLAGVNGEQYF.

This clone was picked up a small number of times. The chain couples TRBV7-9 to TRBJ2-5; 10 bases are shared with TRBD2. With 3 bases clipped from V and 4 bases from J, the junction kept 17 bases outside the gene matches. This CDR3 contains 19 residues. CDR1 and CDR2 from the germline V gene are SEHNR and FQNEAQ (reference sequence). The CDR3 spells CASSFVVGLADPWGETQYF. The DNA of the CDR3 is TGTGCCAGCAGCTTTGTTGTCGGACTAGCGGACCCCTGGGGAGAGACCCAGTACTTC. Full variable domain (remainder filled in from reference TRBV7-9 and TRBJ2-5): DTGVSQNPRHKITKRGQNVTFRCDPISEHNRLYWYRQTLGQGPEFLTYFQNEAQLEKSRLLSDRFSAERPKGSFSTLEIQRTEQGDSAMYLCASSFVVGLADPWGETQYFGPGTRLLVL.

This clone was seen a few times. V is TRBV7-2 and J is TRBJ2-2; D call uncertain. Germline CDR1 and CDR2: SGHTA and FQGNSA. Trimming took 1 base from V and 8 from J, leaving 5 bases between them. The CDR3 covers 12 residues. CDR3 protein: CASSLGAGELFF. In nucleotides, the CDR3 is TGTGCCAGCAGCTTAGGAGCAGGGGAGCTGTTTTTT.

This CDR3 is CASSGGTDTQYF. The CDR3 DNA follows: TGTGCCAGTAGCGGGGGCACAGATACGCAGTATTTT. This chain connects TRBV6-1 to TRBJ2-3; 8 bases are a match to TRBD2. V lost 9 bases and J lost 1; bases outside the gene matches: 0. The length of the CDR3 is 12 residues. CDR1 MNHNS and CDR2 SASEGT come from the germline V gene.

This clone has more than one count but fewer than ten. The V call is TRBV6-6, the J call TRBJ1-5, with TRBD1 matching over 8 bases. Germline V CDR1 and CDR2: MNHNY, SVGAGI (reference sequence). The CDR3 has 15 residues. V gave up 2 bases and J gave up 4 bases; unmatched junction bases: 4. The CDR3 spells CASSYGQGANQPQHF. DNA of the CDR3: TGTGCCAGCAGTTACGGCCAGGGGGCAAATCAGCCCCAGCATTTT.

The V and J genes are TRBV7-9 and TRBJ2-6; TRBD2 matches 14 bases. CDR3 length: 18 amino acids. Germline trimming cut 5 bases from V and 4 bases from J; bases unmatched to any gene: 7. CDR1 SEHNR and CDR2 FQNEAQ come from the germline V gene (reference sequence). Here the CDR3 DNA reads TGTGCCAGCAGCCCGACTAGCGGGAGGGCCCCCGGGGCCAACGTCCTGACTTTC. Translation gives CASSPTSGRAPGANVLTF. The full variable domain, its missing parts supplied by reference TRBV7-9 and TRBJ2-6, is DTGVSQNPRHKITKRGQNVTFRCDPISEHNRLYWYRQTLGQGPEFLTYFQNEAQLEKSRLLSDRFSAERPKGSFSTLEIQRTEQGDSAMYLCASSPTSGRAPGANVLTFGAGSRLTVL.

The CDR3 nucleotides are TGTGCCAGCAGTGAAGAGGTGTCCCAGTACTTC. This sequence encodes CASSEEVSQYF. The chain joins TRBV6-5 to TRBJ2-5, with no clear D. Trimming pared 5 bases from V and 9 bases from J, leaving 10 bases between. In germline, CDR1 is MNHEY, CDR2 SVGAGI. This CDR3 contains 11 residues.

This sequence joins TRBV10-3 and TRBJ2-5; the D gene is possibly TRBD1 (5 bases). CDR3 length: 16 amino acids. Trimming pared 0 bases from V and 2 bases from J, leaving 13 bases between. Germline CDR1 is ENHRY and CDR2 is SYGVKD. The chain's CDR3 is CAISESTQGGQETQYF. DNA of the CDR3: TGTGCCATCAGTGAGTCGACGCAGGGTGGGCAAGAGACCCAGTACTTC.

The chain carries TRBV29-1 and TRBJ2-6; D unclear. Germline loops: CDR1 SQVTM, CDR2 ANQGSEA. The CDR3 has 13 residues. The ends were cut back, 6 bases at V and 0 bases at J, with 6 bases in the middle. CDR3 sequence: CSVADSGANVLTF. CDR3 coding DNA: TGCAGCGTAGCCGACTCTGGGGCCAACGTCCTGACTTTC.

The chain employs TRBV18 and TRBJ2-1; 7 positions agree with TRBD2. CDR3 length equals 12 residues. The V segment lost 3 bases and the J segment 13 bases; nucleotides outside the gene matches: 6. Germline V gene data show CDR1 as KGHSH and CDR2 as LQKENI. The CDR3 loop is CASSPLAVLQFF. DNA of the CDR3: TGTGCCAGCTCACCCCTAGCGGTACTACAGTTCTTC.

This clone is labeled medium-sized (0.01 to 0.1%). The chain employs TRBV11-3 and TRBJ2-1, with 9 bases that match TRBD1. The V gene's germline CDR1 is SGHNT and CDR2 YENEEA. J lost 12 bases, V lost 5 bases, and 8 bases had no gene match. This CDR3 contains 13 residues. The CDR3 coding sequence is TGTGCCAGCAGCCCACAGGGGGCAGGTTCGCAGTTCTTC. Encoded protein: CASSPQGAGSQFF.

CDR3 in DNA: TGTGCCAGCAGCAGATCCCAGGGATATGAAAAACTGTTTTTT. As protein: CASSRSQGYEKLFF. The V and J genes are TRBV28 and TRBJ1-4; weak D call: TRBD1 (5 bases). Germline V gene sequence: CDR1 MDHEN, CDR2 SYDVKM. The CDR3 has 14 amino acids. V was shortened by 6 bases and J by 6 bases, with 14 bases between the two germline ends.

The sample holds a few counts of this clone. DNA for the CDR3: TGTGCCAGCAGTAAAGACAGGGTGGCAGATACGCAGTATTTT. Amino acids: CASSKDRVADTQYF. The chain is built from TRBV6-1 and TRBJ2-3; TRBD1 aligns across 7 bases. With V trimmed by 5 bases and J by 4 bases, 6 bases remained unmatched. The CDR3 has 14 residues. Germline CDR1 is MNHNS and CDR2 is SASEGT.

V usage is TRBV7-9 and J usage is TRBJ2-5; perhaps TRBD2 as D (6 bases). The DNA end lines up better with TRBJ2-7; the J call may be wrong. The CDR3 extends over 14 amino acids. Per germline, CDR1 SEHNR and CDR2 FQNEAQ (reference sequence). The CDR3 region has the DNA TGTGCCAGCAGCTTATTCGGGGGTGAATACGAGCAGTACTTC. It translates to CASSLFGGEYEQYF.

This chain connects TRBV30 to TRBJ1-5, with a possible D match to TRBD1 (5 bases). The CDR3 totals 16 residues. Trimming removed 2 bases from V and 0 bases from J, with 14 bases in between. In germline, CDR1 is GTSNPN, CDR2 SVGIG (reference sequence). The CDR3 reads CAWSLNSGGSNQPQHF. The CDR3 bases are TGTGCCTGGAGTCTCAATTCCGGGGGTAGCAATCAGCCCCAGCATTTT.

A note on this clone: Other DNA sequences in this specimen translate into the identical CDR3. The CDR3 here is CASSPQRQAKLAKNIQYF. The CDR3 DNA sequence: TGTGCCAGCTCACCTCAAAGACAGGCAAAACTAGCCAAAAACATTCAGTACTTC. The V and J genes are TRBV18 and TRBJ2-4, with D perhaps TRBD1 (6 bases). This CDR3 contains 18 residues. V lost 3 bases and J lost 0, with 18 bases in between. Germline CDR1 is KGHSH and CDR2 is LQKENI.

The chain joins TRBV5-1 to TRBJ2-3; weak D call: TRBD2 (5 bases). Per the germline V gene, CDR1 is SGHRS and CDR2 is YFSETQ. This CDR3 spans 13 amino acids. The V gene lost 5 bases and the J gene lost 4 bases, with 11 bases spanning the gap. The CDR3 loop is CASRLGYADTQYF. The CDR3 DNA reads as TGCGCCAGCAGACTAGGTTATGCAGATACGCAGTATTTT.

This clone has a handful of counts. The chain's CDR3 is CASSTGTGAFYGYTF. The CDR3 DNA reads TGCGCCAGCAGCACCGGGACAGGGGCCTTCTATGGCTACACCTTC. J is TRBJ1-2 and V is TRBV5-1; 10 bases are shared with TRBD1. The CDR3 runs to 15 residues. The ends lost 4 bases at V and 4 bases at J; junction bases unmatched: 7. Germline V gene sequence: CDR1 SGHRS, CDR2 YFSETQ. Filled out from reference TRBV5-1 and TRBJ1-2, the complete variable domain reads KAGVTQTPRYLIKTRGQQVTLSCSPISGHRSVSWYQQTPGQGLQFLFEYFSETQRNKGNFPGRFSGRQFSNSRSEMNVSTLELGDSALYLCASSTGTGAFYGYTFGSGTRLTVV.

This clone was seen a handful of times. The chain employs TRBV4-2 and TRBJ2-1; 8 nucleotides agree with TRBD2. The V and J ends lost 3 bases and 6 bases, in that order; junction bases with no gene match: 13. The CDR3 runs to 17 residues. The V gene's germline CDR1 is LGHNA and CDR2 YNFKEQ. CDR3 coding DNA: TGTGCCAGCAGCCAGGGTTCGGGACTAGGGGCTAGCAATGAGCAGTTCTTC. This translates into CASSQGSGLGASNEQFF.

V is TRBV5-1 and J is TRBJ2-1; D perhaps matches TRBD2 (6 bases). V gave up 0 bases and J gave up 1 base, with 11 bases separating them. From germline, CDR1 is SGHRS and CDR2 YFSETQ. This CDR3 has 16 residues. CDR3 amino acids: CASSLDGRRSYNEQFF. CDR3 in DNA: TGCGCCAGCAGCTTGGACGGGAGAAGGTCCTACAATGAGCAGTTCTTC.

Written as DNA, the CDR3 is TGTGCCAGTAGTAAACGACAGGGGGGATCCACTGAAGCTTTCTTT. Its translation is CASSKRQGGSTEAFF. The chain combines TRBV19 with TRBJ1-1, with 9 nucleotides matching TRBD1. This CDR3 is built from 15 residues. Germline assignment: CDR1 LNHDA and CDR2 SQIVND (reference sequence). The J segment lost 4 bases and the V segment lost 4 bases, leaving 7 bases of the junction unmatched.

The J gene is TRBJ2-4, the V gene TRBV11-2, with 7 bases lining up with TRBD1. The CDR3 is made up of 15 amino acids. V lost 4 bases to trimming and J lost 1 base; unmatched junction nucleotides: 4. CDR1 is SGHAT and CDR2 is FQNNGV in the germline V gene. CDR3 sequence: CASSSRRGAKNIQYF. The CDR3 region has the DNA TGTGCCAGCAGCTCCCGCAGGGGGGCCAAAAACATTCAGTACTTC.